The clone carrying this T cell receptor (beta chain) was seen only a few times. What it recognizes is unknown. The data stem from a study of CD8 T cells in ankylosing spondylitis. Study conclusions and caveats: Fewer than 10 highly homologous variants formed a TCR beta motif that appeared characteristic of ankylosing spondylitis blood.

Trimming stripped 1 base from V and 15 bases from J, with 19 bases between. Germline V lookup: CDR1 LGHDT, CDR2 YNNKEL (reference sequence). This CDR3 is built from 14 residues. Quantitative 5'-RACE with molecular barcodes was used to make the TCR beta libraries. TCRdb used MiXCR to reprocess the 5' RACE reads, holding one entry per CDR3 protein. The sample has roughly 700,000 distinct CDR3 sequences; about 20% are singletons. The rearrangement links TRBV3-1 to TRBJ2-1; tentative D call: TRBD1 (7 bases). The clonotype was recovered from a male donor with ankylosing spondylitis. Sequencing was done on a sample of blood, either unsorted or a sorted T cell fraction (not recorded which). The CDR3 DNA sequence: TGTGCCAGCAGCCAAGGGAGGGGACAGACGCTTCCGTTCTTC. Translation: CASSQGRGQTLPFF.